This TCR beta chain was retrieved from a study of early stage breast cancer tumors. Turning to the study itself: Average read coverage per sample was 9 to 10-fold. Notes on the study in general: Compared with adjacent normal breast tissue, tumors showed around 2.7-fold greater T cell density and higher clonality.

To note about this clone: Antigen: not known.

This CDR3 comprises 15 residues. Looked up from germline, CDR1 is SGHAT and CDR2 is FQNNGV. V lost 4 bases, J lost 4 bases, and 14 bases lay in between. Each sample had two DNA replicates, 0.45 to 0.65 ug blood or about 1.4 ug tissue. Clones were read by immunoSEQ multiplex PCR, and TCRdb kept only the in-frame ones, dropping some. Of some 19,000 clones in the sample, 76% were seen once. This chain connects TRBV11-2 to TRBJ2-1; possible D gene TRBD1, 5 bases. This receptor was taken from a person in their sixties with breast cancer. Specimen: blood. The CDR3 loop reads CASSSQDKPYNEQFF. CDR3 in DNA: TGTGCCAGCAGCTCCCAGGACAAGCCGTACAATGAGCAGTTCTTC.